The sample holds one count of the clone carrying this T cell receptor (beta chain). Sequencing used immunoSEQ multiplex PCR; TCRdb keeps in-frame clones, though not all of them. The repertoire holds 45,000 to 65,000 clones, with around 75% as singletons. These data originate in a study of blood T cell repertoires in COVID-19. On the study more broadly: The origin of the acute and convalescent COVID-19 samples was the United States, Italy and Spain.

V lost 2 bases, J lost 6 bases, and 12 bases stayed unmatched. Germline V lookup: CDR1 MDHEN, CDR2 SYDVKM. The CDR3 consists of 17 residues. This receptor was taken from a human donor in a cohort sampled during active COVID-19. V is TRBV28 and J is TRBJ2-1; 8 positions match TRBD2. Sequences were obtained from peripheral blood. The CDR3 nucleotides read TGTGCCAGCAGTTTACGGTCAGGAGCGGGAGCCTTCAATGAGCAGTTCTTC. It encodes CASSLRSGAGAFNEQFF.